A selection of T cell receptor beta chains follows, all from one sample in a study of T cell responses to AZD1222 COVID-19 vaccine. Method: immunoSEQ multiplex PCR; TCRdb's copy keeps in-frame clones and lacks some. The data contain about 72,000 clones, roughly nine tenths of them singletons. This material consisted of peripheral blood, taken 28 days after the second AZD1222 dose. The receptor source for this set is an adult who received the AZD1222 COVID-19 vaccine. Both conserved end residues are part of each CDR3. The D gene is left open where the match is weak. Rows give clone size only sometimes, using once, few, many, or a class for an expanded clone.

TRBV2	TRBJ1-2	once	TRBD1	CASDRGNIGYTF	TGTGCCAGCGACAGGGGGAACATCGGCTACACCTTC
TRBV19	TRBJ2-2	.	.	CASTPRVGGAFPTGELFF	TGTGCCAGTACCCCCCGGGTGGGGGGTGCATTTCCTACCGGGGAGCTGTTTTTT
TRBV5-1	TRBJ2-1	.	.	CASSLGNEQFF	TGCGCCAGCAGCTTGGGCAATGAGCAGTTCTTC
TRBV19	TRBJ1-5	.	.	CATDRLGNQPQHF	TGTGCCACCGACCGGCTTGGCAATCAGCCCCAGCATTTT
TRBV11-2	TRBJ1-2	.	.	CASSLPSYYGYTF	TGTGCCAGCAGCTTACCCAGTTACTATGGCTACACCTTC
TRBV30	TRBJ1-1	.	.	CAWSRQLNTEAFF	TGTGCCTGGAGTAGACAGCTGAACACTGAAGCTTTCTTT
TRBV28	TRBJ2-7	.	TRBD1	CASSIPSQGQDETYF	TGTGCCAGCAGCATTCCTTCGCAGGGACAGGATGAGACGTACTTC
TRBV9	TRBJ2-2	once	.	CASSVGANTGELFF	TGTGCCAGCAGCGTAGGAGCGAACACCGGGGAGCTGTTTTTT
TRBV3-1/TRBV3-2	TRBJ1-1	once	.	CASALSQSSTSAYTEAFF	TGTGCCAGCGCCCTTTCCCAAAGTTCGACCTCGGCTTACACTGAAGCTTTCTTT
TRBV7-2	TRBJ2-2	.	.	CASSYDSAGELFF	TGTGCCAGCAGCTACGACTCAGCCGGGGAGCTGTTTTTT
TRBV6-6	TRBJ2-7	.	.	CASSYSKDLGYEQYF	TGTGCCAGCAGTTACTCGAAGGATCTAGGATACGAGCAGTACTTC
TRBV11-3	TRBJ2-5	.	TRBD2	CASSLKWREKHKETQYF	TGTGCCAGCAGCTTAAAGTGGCGGGAGAAACACAAAGAGACCCAGTACTTC
TRBV20-1	TRBJ1-2	.	TRBD1	CSASSARDSYYGYTF	TGCAGTGCTAGTTCAGCCCGGGACAGTTACTATGGCTACACCTTC
TRBV5-4	TRBJ2-6	.	.	CASSLVGLLTSGANVLTF	TGTGCCAGCAGCTTAGTCGGACTACTCACCTCTGGGGCCAACGTCCTGACTTTC